The source of this TCR beta chain is a study of Graves' ophthalmopathy and Graves' hyperthyroidism. Germline loops: CDR1 SNHLY, CDR2 FYNNEI. This CDR3 comprises 13 residues. Trimming cost V 6 bases and J 4 bases, with 10 bases left between them. The sequenced template was RNA, covering the TCR beta CDR3 region. Scientists carried out first-round RT-PCR using HTBI primers and then a second-round multiplex PCR. TCRdb used MiXCR to reprocess the multiplex PCR reads, holding one entry per CDR3 protein. The sample has over 650,000 distinct CDR3 sequences, roughly two fifths seen once; the top ten hold over 2.5%.

Sequenced: peripheral blood. The gene calls are TRBV2 and TRBJ1-5, with a possible D match to TRBD1 (5 bases). The clonotype comes from an adult man with Graves' ophthalmopathy. CDR3 in amino acids: CASRDQGNQPQHF. The CDR3 DNA reads as TGTGCCAGCAGGGACCAGGGAAATCAGCCCCAGCATTTT.